A selection of T cell receptor beta chains follows, all from one sample in a study of radiation and T cells in renal cell carcinoma. Data came from immunoSEQ multiplex PCR; TCRdb stores just in-frame clones and leaves some out. The profile covers some 150,000 clones, with about 86% appearing a single time and over 15% taken by the ten largest. Sequencing was performed on blood, taken from a patient whose treatment included radiotherapy and nephrectomy. The source of these receptors is a woman between 45 and 65 years old with renal cell carcinoma. Both conserved end residues are part of each CDR3. Each record gives: clone size, D gene, CDR3 length, V gene, J gene, CDR3 DNA, CDR3 protein. The D gene is left open where the match is weak. Clone size appears in some rows only: once, few, many, or a class for an expanded clone.

NA	NA	13	TRBV5-6	TRBJ2-5	TGTGCCAGCAGCTTGGCCAGGCGGGAGACCCAGTACTTC	CASSLARRETQYF
NA	NA	15	TRBV28	TRBJ2-2	TGTGCCAGCAACACGGGTCGGGTTCCGACCGGGGAGCTGTTTTTT	CASNTGRVPTGELFF
NA	TRBD1	15	TRBV27	TRBJ2-3	TGTGCCAGCAGGGCCGGGACAGGGGGCACAGATACGCAGTATTTT	CASRAGTGGTDTQYF
NA	NA	13	TRBV6-5	TRBJ2-7	TGTGCCAGCGGACGCGGTCAAGCCTACGAGCAGTACTTC	CASGRGQAYEQYF
NA	TRBD1	14	TRBV5-6	TRBJ1-2	TGTGCCAGCAGCTTTCGACAGGGAAGATATGGCTACACCTTC	CASSFRQGRYGYTF
NA	NA	13	TRBV7-2	TRBJ1-1	TGTGCCAGCAGCTCTCTGTGGGGGGGTCGAGCTTTCTTT	CASSSLWGGRAFF
once	TRBD1	13	TRBV27	TRBJ2-7	TGTGCCAGCAGGGAGACAGGGTCCTACGAGCAGTACTTC	CASRETGSYEQYF
once	NA	13	TRBV9	TRBJ2-3	TGTGCCAGCAGCGTAGACAGCCCAGATACGCAGTATTTT	CASSVDSPDTQYF
few	NA	15	TRBV19	TRBJ1-4	TGTGCCAGTAGTATCCTCGGACAGAAAAATGAAAAACTGTTTTTT	CASSILGQKNEKLFF
NA	NA	12	TRBV29-1	TRBJ1-1	TGCAGCGTTGGGAGCCCGAACACTGAAGCTTTCTTT	CSVGSPNTEAFF
NA	NA	13	TRBV7-2	TRBJ1-2	TGTGCCAGCAGCCTCGGTAGAGGGCCTGGCTACACCTTC	CASSLGRGPGYTF
NA	NA	13	TRBV5-4	TRBJ2-3	TGTGCCAGCAGCTCCTTAACTACAGATACGCAGTATTTT	CASSSLTTDTQYF
NA	NA	14	TRBV6-1	TRBJ1-5	TGTGCCAGCAGTAAGGACACCTACAATCAGCCCCAGCATTTT	CASSKDTYNQPQHF
NA	NA	12	TRBV6-6	TRBJ1-1	TGTGCCAGCAGCCCCCCCAACACTGAAGCTTTCTTT	CASSPPNTEAFF